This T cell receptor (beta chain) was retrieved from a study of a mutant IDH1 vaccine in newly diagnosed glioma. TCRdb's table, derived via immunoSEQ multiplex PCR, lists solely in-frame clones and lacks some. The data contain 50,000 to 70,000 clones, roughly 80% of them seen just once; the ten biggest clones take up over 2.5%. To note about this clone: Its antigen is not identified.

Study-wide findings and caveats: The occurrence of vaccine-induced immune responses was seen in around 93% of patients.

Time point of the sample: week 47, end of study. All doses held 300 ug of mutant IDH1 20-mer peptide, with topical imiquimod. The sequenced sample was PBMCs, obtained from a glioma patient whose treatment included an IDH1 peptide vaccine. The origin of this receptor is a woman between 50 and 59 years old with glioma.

In DNA form, the CDR3 reads TGCGCCAGCAGGGGGGCAGGTCCCAATCAGCCCCAGCATTTT. Its protein product is CASRGAGPNQPQHF. This chain connects TRBV10-2 to TRBJ1-5; TRBD1 is a possible D gene (6 bases). Germline CDR1 WSHSY, CDR2 SAAADI. The CDR3 sequence is 14 residues long. V lost 6 bases and J 3 bases, leaving 12 bases between the germline ends.